One sample yielded the 2 T cell receptor beta chains listed below, sequenced in a study of blood T cell repertoires in COVID-19 (dated by TCRdb to about 2020). The library was built by means of the immunoSEQ multiplex PCR assay. TCRdb obtained this table from immuneACCESS and retained in-frame rearrangements with V and J assigned. These tables miss some clones; where compared with another copy, unresolved V genes account for less than half of the shortfall, and the remainder is unexplained. This sample holds fewer than 95,000 clones; about 86% were observed only once. The ten largest clonotypes hold about 4.8% of the sample. Source material: peripheral blood. Receptor source: an elderly woman with acute or convalescent COVID-19.

The chain has TRBV7-3 and TRBJ1-1, with TRBD1 matching 7 bases. Germline V gene lookup returns CDR1 SGHTA and CDR2 FQGTGA. J gave up 4 bases and V 5 bases, and 7 bases lay outside the gene matches. This CDR3 comprises 14 residues. CDR3 nucleotides: TGTGCCAGCAGCGCCAGGGACAGCGGCACTGAAGCTTTCTTT. This codes for CASSARDSGTEAFF.

The CDR3 coding sequence is TGTGCCAGCAGCCCATCCGTACTAGCGGGCCAGACCGGGGAGCTGTTTTTT. This encodes CASSPSVLAGQTGELFF. The chain joins TRBV3-1 (or the pseudogene TRBV3-2) to TRBJ2-2; 9 bases map to TRBD2. The CDR3 is 17 amino acids. The trim removed 4 bases at V and 5 bases at J, leaving 11 bases unmatched. Germline CDR1 reads LGHDT; CDR2 reads YNNKEL (reference sequence).